The 25 T cell receptor beta chains presented below share a single source sample, sequenced in a study of T cell responses to AZD1222 COVID-19 vaccine. Assay used: immunoSEQ multiplex PCR; TCRdb lists only in-frame clones, some missing. This sample has 110,000 to 150,000 clones, with approximately 93% found just once. The specimen comprised peripheral blood, sampled after recovery from COVID-19. These receptors were taken from an adult who had recovered from COVID-19.

The chain employs TRBV29-1 and TRBJ2-5, with TRBD1 matching over 8 bases. This CDR3 has 13 residues. Trimming took 5 bases from V and 6 from J; bases not matched to a gene: 8. The germline CDR1 and CDR2 sequences are SQVTM and ANQGSEA. The CDR3 sequence is CSVRTGLGKTQYF. The CDR3 DNA is TGCAGCGTTAGGACAGGGTTGGGAAAGACCCAGTACTTC.

The chain uses TRBV7-9 and TRBJ1-4, with unresolved D. The CDR3 sequence is 16 residues long. V was cut by 5 bases and J by 2 bases, with 15 bases left in between. The germline V gene encodes CDR1 SEHNR and CDR2 FQNEAQ (reference sequence). CDR3 nucleotides: TGTGCCAGCAGCCCTTTTTCACACGGGACTAATGAAAAACTGTTTTTT. Protein sequence: CASSPFSHGTNEKLFF.

The V and J genes are TRBV9 and TRBJ2-2; perhaps TRBD2 as D (6 bases). Germline V CDR1 and CDR2: SGDLS, YYNGEE. V lost 3 bases and J 5 bases, leaving 14 bases between the germline ends. This CDR3 has 15 residues. CDR3 region: CASSAQSSVTGELFF. CDR3 in DNA: TGTGCCAGCAGCGCCCAGTCTAGCGTGACCGGGGAGCTGTTTTTT.

The rearrangement links TRBV15 to TRBJ1-2, with 10 positions matching TRBD1. This CDR3 spans 15 amino acids. Germline CDR1 is LNHNV and CDR2 is YYDKDF (reference sequence). V trimming: 3 bases; J trimming: 3 bases; junction bases outside the gene matches: 4. CDR3 in amino acids: CATSSDRGRDYGYTF. Written as DNA, the CDR3 is TGTGCCACCAGCAGTGACAGGGGGCGAGACTATGGCTACACCTTC.

This sequence joins TRBV19 and TRBJ2-1; either TRBD1 or TRBD2 may supply D (5 bases each). The CDR3 consists of 15 residues. CDR1 LNHDA and CDR2 SQIVND come from the germline V gene (reference sequence). V was cut by 3 bases and J by 4 bases, with 13 bases left in between. CDR3 sequence (DNA): TGTGCCAGTAGTATTGGGCCATGGGGGTACAATGAGCAGTTCTTC. Translated: CASSIGPWGYNEQFF.

The rearrangement uses TRBV15 and TRBJ2-7; D is unclear. The V end was cut by 1 base, the J end by 0 bases, with 13 bases between. The length of the CDR3 is 16 residues. CDR1 LNHNV and CDR2 YYDKDF come from the germline V gene (reference sequence). CDR3 sequence reads: CATSRGQDLSSYEQYF. The CDR3 region has the DNA TGTGCCACCAGCAGAGGCCAGGACCTCTCCTCCTACGAGCAGTACTTC.

This chain uses TRBV10-3 with TRBJ2-1, with TRBD2 as a possible D gene (6 bases). Germline lookup yields CDR1 ENHRY and CDR2 SYGVKD. This CDR3 comprises 17 residues. V lost 4 bases and J 6 bases, leaving 22 bases between the germline ends. In nucleotides, the CDR3 is TGTGCCATCAGTGCCACCCCCCGGCTAGCGAGGGCCAATGAGCAGTTCTTC. It codes for CAISATPRLARANEQFF.

The chain has TRBV18 and TRBJ2-7; 8 bases align to TRBD2. Germline CDR1 reads KGHSH; CDR2 reads LQKENI. The CDR3 is 16 amino acids. The J segment lost 4 bases and the V segment lost 6 bases, leaving 14 bases of the junction unmatched. In DNA, the CDR3 is TGTGCCAGCTCCCATGAAGGGGTAGCGGGGCTGTACGAGCAGTACTTC. This sequence encodes CASSHEGVAGLYEQYF.

This chain joins TRBV5-1 and TRBJ2-1; TRBD2 agrees at 9 bases. Losses at the gene ends were 3 bases for V and 4 bases for J; bases not matched to a gene: 8. The CDR3 spans 16 residues. The V gene's germline CDR1 is SGHRS and CDR2 YFSETQ. In nucleotides, the CDR3 is TGCGCCAGCAGCTCTTTAGCGGGAGCGGGTTACAATGAGCAGTTCTTC. This encodes CASSSLAGAGYNEQFF.

The rearrangement uses TRBV29-1 and TRBJ1-4, with TRBD1 identical over 10 bases. J gave up 8 bases and V 4 bases, and 1 base lay outside the gene matches. Germline CDR1 and CDR2: SQVTM and ANQGSEA. CDR3 length: 12 amino acids. CDR3 in amino acids: CSVGTGGEKLFF. The DNA of the CDR3 is TGCAGCGTTGGGACAGGGGGAGAAAAACTGTTTTTT. Full variable domain (outside the CDR3, taken from reference TRBV29-1 and TRBJ1-4): SAVISQKPSRDICQRGTSLTIQCQVDSQVTMMFWYRQQPGQSLTLIATANQGSEATYESGFVIDKFPISRPNLTFSTLTVSNMSPEDSSIYLCSVGTGGEKLFFGSGTQLSVL.

The V and J genes are TRBV6-5 and TRBJ2-5, with no clear D. This CDR3 has 11 residues. Germline lookup yields CDR1 MNHEY and CDR2 SVGAGI. The V and J ends lost 7 bases and 4 bases respectively, with 7 bases between them. CDR3 DNA: TGTGCCAGCACTACGAGAGAGACCCAGTACTTC. Residues: CASTTRETQYF.

J is TRBJ1-6 and V is TRBV5-1; D may be TRBD1 (5 bases). CDR1 and CDR2 from the germline V gene are SGHRS and YFSETQ. Trimming took 0 bases from V and 6 from J, leaving 10 bases between them. This CDR3 is built from 15 residues. The CDR3 DNA sequence: TGCGCCAGCAGCTTGGCGGGGGGGTCTAATTCACCCCTCCACTTT. Amino acid sequence: CASSLAGGSNSPLHF. Looking up the rest from reference TRBV5-1 and TRBJ1-6 gives the full variable domain: KAGVTQTPRYLIKTRGQQVTLSCSPISGHRSVSWYQQTPGQGLQFLFEYFSETQRNKGNFPGRFSGRQFSNSRSEMNVSTLELGDSALYLCASSLAGGSNSPLHFGNGTRLTVT.

The rearrangement links TRBV6-5 to TRBJ2-7; 10 bases fit TRBD1. Germline loops: CDR1 MNHEY, CDR2 SVGAGI. The CDR3 spans 13 residues. V gave up 8 bases and J gave up 4 bases; unmatched junction bases: 5. In nucleotides, the CDR3 is TGTGCCAGCCGGGACAGGGGTTTTTACGAGCAGTACTTC. Protein: CASRDRGFYEQYF.

The chain employs TRBV4-1 and TRBJ1-2; D unresolved. The germline gives CDR1 MGHRA, CDR2 YSYEKL. The CDR3 is made up of 13 amino acids. V was clipped by 0 bases and J by 4 bases, with 6 bases between them. The CDR3 nucleotides are TGCGCCAGCAGCCAAGATGGTCTCTATGGCTACACCTTC. Its translation: CASSQDGLYGYTF.

The genes are TRBV10-2 and TRBJ2-3, with 11 bases matching TRBD2. The CDR3 length is 16 residues. V lost 4 bases and J lost 3; bases outside the gene matches: 6. Germline V CDR1 and CDR2: WSHSY, SAAADI. The CDR3: CASSGASGRLTDTQYF. The CDR3 coding sequence is TGCGCCAGCAGTGGGGCTAGCGGGAGGTTGACAGATACGCAGTATTTT.

J is TRBJ2-7 and V is TRBV19; tentatively, D is TRBD2 (6 bases). V lost 3 bases and J lost 2, with 8 bases in between. The germline CDR1 and CDR2 sequences are LNHDA and SQIVND (reference sequence). This CDR3 contains 13 residues. The CDR3: CASSIAGTYEQYF. The CDR3 DNA follows: TGTGCCAGTAGTATTGCGGGAACCTACGAGCAGTACTTC.

V and J are TRBV27 and TRBJ2-3, with 13 bases identical to TRBD2. The trim removed 5 bases at V and 2 bases at J, leaving 7 bases unmatched. This CDR3 is 17 amino acids long. Germline CDR1 reads MNHEY; CDR2 reads SMNVEV (reference sequence). The CDR3 is CASSPRLAGGLTDTQYF. The CDR3 DNA reads TGTGCCAGCAGTCCGCGACTAGCGGGAGGCCTCACAGATACGCAGTATTTT.

The chain recombines TRBV6-4 with TRBJ2-1, with 14 positions matching TRBD2. The germline CDR1 and CDR2 sequences are MRHNA and SNTAGT. The CDR3 extends over 15 amino acids. V lost 5 bases and J lost 10; bases outside the gene matches: 7. Here the CDR3 reads CASSFGTSGRGEQFF. In DNA form, the CDR3 reads TGTGCCAGCAGTTTTGGGACTAGCGGGAGAGGAGAGCAGTTCTTC.

This clone was observed once. V and J are TRBV7-9 and TRBJ1-4, with 8 bases matching TRBD1. Losses at the gene ends were 5 bases for V and 0 bases for J; bases not matched to a gene: 8. This CDR3 comprises 17 residues. The V gene's germline CDR1 is SEHNR and CDR2 FQNEAQ (reference sequence). CDR3 nucleotides: TGTGCCAGCAGCCCCCGGGACAGGTTGGCAACTAATGAAAAACTGTTTTTT. It encodes CASSPRDRLATNEKLFF.

This chain uses TRBV3-1 (or the pseudogene TRBV3-2) with TRBJ2-2; 9 bases match TRBD2. This CDR3 has 18 amino acids. J was trimmed by 5 bases and V by 1 base; bases with no gene match: 11. Germline V CDR1 and CDR2: LGHDT, YNNKEL (reference sequence). The CDR3 DNA follows: TGTGCCAGCAGCCAAGTATGGTTTAGCGGGAGAGGTACCGGGGAGCTGTTTTTT. Its translation: CASSQVWFSGRGTGELFF.

V usage is TRBV7-6 and J usage is TRBJ2-3; no firm D call. The V and J ends lost 1 base and 2 bases respectively, with 7 bases between them. Germline CDR1 reads SGHVS; CDR2 reads FNYEAQ. CDR3 size: 14 residues. The CDR3: CASSLVSYTDTQYF. The CDR3 nucleotides read TGTGCCAGCAGCTTAGTTTCCTACACAGATACGCAGTATTTT.

This clone was seen only a few times. The rearrangement joins TRBV7-9 to TRBJ1-1; D unresolved. In germline, CDR1 is SEHNR, CDR2 FQNEAQ (reference sequence). The CDR3 totals 13 residues. Trimming stripped 2 bases from V and 1 base from J, with 5 bases between. CDR3 bases: TGTGCCAGCAGCTTACGGGGGAACACTGAAGCTTTCTTT. Its translation is CASSLRGNTEAFF.

The chain carries TRBV6-6 and TRBJ2-4; TRBD2 might be the D (6 bases). V was clipped by 6 bases and J by 1 base, with 13 bases between them. The CDR3 has 15 residues. CDR1 and CDR2 (germline): MNHNY, SVGAGI (reference sequence). The CDR3 spells CASSSGLAAKNIQYF. The DNA for the CDR3 is TGTGCCAGCAGCTCAGGGCTAGCGGCCAAAAACATTCAGTACTTC.

This chain joins TRBV4-1 and TRBJ2-2; D unclear. V gave up 1 base and J gave up 6 bases, with 0 bases separating them. CDR3 size: 11 residues. Germline CDR1 reads MGHRA; CDR2 reads YSYEKL. CDR3 sequence reads: CASSQAGELFF. CDR3 nucleotides: TGCGCCAGCAGCCAAGCCGGGGAGCTGTTTTTT.

This chain connects TRBV28 to TRBJ2-3; 10 bases align to TRBD2. Unmatched junction bases numbered 6, after V lost 8 bases and J lost 4 bases. The germline V gene has CDR1 MDHEN and CDR2 SYDVKM. The CDR3 spans 14 residues. CDR3 loop: CASVLAGDADTQYF. In DNA, the CDR3 is TGTGCCAGCGTCCTAGCGGGAGACGCAGATACGCAGTATTTT.